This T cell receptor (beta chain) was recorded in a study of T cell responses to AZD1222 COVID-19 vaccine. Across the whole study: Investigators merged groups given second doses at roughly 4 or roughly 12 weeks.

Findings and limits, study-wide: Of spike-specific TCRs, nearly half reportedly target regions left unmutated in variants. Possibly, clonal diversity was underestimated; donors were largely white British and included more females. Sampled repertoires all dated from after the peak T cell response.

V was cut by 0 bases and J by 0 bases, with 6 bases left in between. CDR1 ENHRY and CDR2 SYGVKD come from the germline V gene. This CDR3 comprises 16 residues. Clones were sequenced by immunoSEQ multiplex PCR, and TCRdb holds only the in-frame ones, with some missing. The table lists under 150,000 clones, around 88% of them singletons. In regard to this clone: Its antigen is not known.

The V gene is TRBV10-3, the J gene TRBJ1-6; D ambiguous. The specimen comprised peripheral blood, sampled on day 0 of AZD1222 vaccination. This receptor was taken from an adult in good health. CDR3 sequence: CAISESPSSYNSPLHF. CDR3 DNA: TGTGCCATCAGTGAGTCGCCGAGCTCCTATAATTCACCCCTCCACTTT.